This T cell receptor (beta chain) is drawn from a study of blood T cell repertoires in COVID-19. Study background: There were acute and convalescent COVID-19 samples, and they came from the United States, Italy and Spain.

The table came from immunoSEQ multiplex PCR; TCRdb's copy has only in-frame clones and leaves some out. Of 300,000 or so clones in the sample, approximately 91% are singletons; the top ten hold around 2.2%. V was pared by 0 bases and J by 4 bases, with 15 bases between. This CDR3 has 16 residues. Germline V gene data show CDR1 as MNHEY and CDR2 as SMNVEV (reference sequence). The specimen was peripheral blood. The chain combines TRBV27 with TRBJ2-5; the D is unclear. This sequence was found in a woman aged 30 to 39 with COVID-19, enrolled during active disease. CDR3 residues: CASSLSIAGSTETQYF. CDR3 nucleotide sequence: TGTGCCAGCAGTTTATCGATCGCAGGCAGTACAGAGACCCAGTACTTC.